Below are 8 T cell receptor beta chains sequenced from a single sample in a study of blood T cell repertoires in COVID-19 (dated by TCRdb to 2020 to 2021). Library prep was done by the immunoSEQ multiplex PCR assay. TCRdb limited this immuneACCESS table to in-frame rearrangements with V and J called. A share of clones is missing; checked studies link under half to unresolved V genes, and the rest is unexplained. The sample table records some 250,000 clones; about 90% of these occur just once. Roughly 1.2% of the sample is in the top ten clones. Input material: PBMCs or T cells enriched from blood (not recorded which). These receptors all stem from a human donor in a cohort exposed to, infected with or recovered from COVID-19 (not recorded which). The donor label of this sample is uncertain.

The V and J genes are TRBV29-1 and TRBJ1-5; TRBD1 is a possible D gene (6 bases). The V end lost 4 bases, the J end lost 0 bases, and 7 bases lay between the germline ends. Germline CDR1 SQVTM, CDR2 ANQGSEA. The CDR3 is 13 amino acids. The CDR3 region is CSVGDTSNQPQHF. In nucleotides, the CDR3 is TGCAGCGTTGGGGACACTAGCAATCAGCCCCAGCATTTT. The full variable domain, completed using reference TRBV29-1 and TRBJ1-5, is SAVISQKPSRDICQRGTSLTIQCQVDSQVTMMFWYRQQPGQSLTLIATANQGSEATYESGFVIDKFPISRPNLTFSTLTVSNMSPEDSSIYLCSVGDTSNQPQHFGDGTRLSIL.

The chain carries TRBV29-1 and TRBJ2-7; possible D gene TRBD1, 5 bases. This CDR3 is 11 amino acids long. Looked up from germline, CDR1 is SQVTM and CDR2 is ANQGSEA. The germline V and J ends were trimmed by 5 bases and 4 bases, with 9 bases remaining between them. The CDR3 DNA sequence: TGCAGCGTTTATCAGGGATACGAGCAGTACTTC. Its translation: CSVYQGYEQYF.

CDR3 sequence: CASSPGDSPLHF. CDR3 bases: TGTGCCAGCAGTCCAGGTGATTCACCCCTCCACTTT. V and J are TRBV12-3 or TRBV12-4 and TRBJ1-6; unclear D gene. Trimming stripped 5 bases from V and 8 bases from J, with 7 bases between. The CDR3 consists of 12 residues.

V gene TRBV29-1 combines with J gene TRBJ1-1; D remains unclear. The V gene lost 6 bases and the J gene lost 1 base, with 15 bases spanning the gap. Germline loops: CDR1 SQVTM, CDR2 ANQGSEA. This CDR3 region has 14 residues. The CDR3 region has the DNA TGCAGCGTACCCCGGGGAGGAGGGAACACTGAAGCTTTCTTT. Translating it yields CSVPRGGGNTEAFF. Complete variable domain (other parts from reference TRBV29-1 and TRBJ1-1): SAVISQKPSRDICQRGTSLTIQCQVDSQVTMMFWYRQQPGQSLTLIATANQGSEATYESGFVIDKFPISRPNLTFSTLTVSNMSPEDSSIYLCSVPRGGGNTEAFFGQGTRLTVV.

The chain couples TRBV4-1 to TRBJ1-1; TRBD1 might be the D (6 bases). The CDR3 runs 18 residues. V lost 1 base to trimming and J lost 5 bases, with 23 bases between them. Looked up from germline, CDR1 is MGHRA and CDR2 is YSYEKL. CDR3 DNA: TGCGCCAGCAGCCAAGTACCGATGCTACAGGGAGGGAGAACTGAAGCTTTCTTT. Residues: CASSQVPMLQGGRTEAFF.

The chain employs TRBV18 and TRBJ1-1; D remains ambiguous. V was shortened by 8 bases and J by 7 bases, with 17 bases between the two germline ends. The germline V gene has CDR1 KGHSH and CDR2 LQKENI. The CDR3 is made up of 13 amino acids. DNA of the CDR3: TGTGCCAGCGGTAACAGTGTCGGGAATGAAGCTTTCTTT. Amino acids: CASGNSVGNEAFF.

This chain uses TRBV5-1 with TRBJ1-6; the match to TRBD1 covers 7 bases. Germline V CDR1 and CDR2: SGHRS, YFSETQ. The V gene end was trimmed by 0 bases and the J gene end by 6 bases; junction bases not matched to a gene: 6. The length of the CDR3 is 16 residues. The CDR3 sequence is CASSLGDSLGNSPLHF. CDR3 bases: TGCGCCAGCAGCTTGGGGGACAGTCTTGGTAATTCACCCCTCCACTTT.

This clone was picked up one time. The chain links TRBV12-3 or TRBV12-4 to TRBJ1-2; weak D call: TRBD1 (6 bases). The CDR3 runs to 13 residues. The ends were cut back, 5 bases at V and 7 bases at J, with 14 bases in the middle. For the CDR3, the DNA is TGTGCCAGCAGTCCGGACAGTTCGCTTGGCTACACCTTC. Translating it yields CASSPDSSLGYTF.